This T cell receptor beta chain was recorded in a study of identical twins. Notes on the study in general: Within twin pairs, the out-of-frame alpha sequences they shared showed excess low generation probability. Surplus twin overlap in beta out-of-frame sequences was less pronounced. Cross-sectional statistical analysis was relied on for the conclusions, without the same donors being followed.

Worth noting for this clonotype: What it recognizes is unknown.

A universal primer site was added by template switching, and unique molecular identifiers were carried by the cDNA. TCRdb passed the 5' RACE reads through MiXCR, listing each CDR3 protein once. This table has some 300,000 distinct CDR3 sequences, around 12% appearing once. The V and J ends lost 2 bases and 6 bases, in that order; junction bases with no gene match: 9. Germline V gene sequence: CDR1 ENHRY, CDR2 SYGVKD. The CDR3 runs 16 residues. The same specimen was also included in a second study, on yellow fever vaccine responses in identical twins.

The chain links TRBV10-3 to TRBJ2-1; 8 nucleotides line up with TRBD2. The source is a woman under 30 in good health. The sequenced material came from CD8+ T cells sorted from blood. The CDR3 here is CAISEVISGGANEQFF. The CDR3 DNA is TGTGCCATCAGTGAGGTTATCTCGGGGGGGGCCAATGAGCAGTTCTTC.